This TCR beta chain comes out of a study of technical replicates of blood from four donors. Germline V lookup: CDR1 LNHNV, CDR2 YYDKDF (reference sequence). CDR3 length equals 11 residues. The germline V and J ends were trimmed by 3 bases and 3 bases, with 3 bases remaining between them. Generated by immunoSEQ multiplex PCR, the TCRdb table keeps only in-frame clones and is missing some. The sample records some 87,000 clones, nearly 95% being singletons. The V gene is TRBV15, the J gene TRBJ2-7; D gene ambiguous. This clonotype originated in a human donor in good health. Sample: T cells isolated from PBMCs. CDR3 amino acids: CATSSYYEQYF. For the CDR3, the DNA is TGTGCCACCAGCAGCTACTACGAGCAGTACTTC.